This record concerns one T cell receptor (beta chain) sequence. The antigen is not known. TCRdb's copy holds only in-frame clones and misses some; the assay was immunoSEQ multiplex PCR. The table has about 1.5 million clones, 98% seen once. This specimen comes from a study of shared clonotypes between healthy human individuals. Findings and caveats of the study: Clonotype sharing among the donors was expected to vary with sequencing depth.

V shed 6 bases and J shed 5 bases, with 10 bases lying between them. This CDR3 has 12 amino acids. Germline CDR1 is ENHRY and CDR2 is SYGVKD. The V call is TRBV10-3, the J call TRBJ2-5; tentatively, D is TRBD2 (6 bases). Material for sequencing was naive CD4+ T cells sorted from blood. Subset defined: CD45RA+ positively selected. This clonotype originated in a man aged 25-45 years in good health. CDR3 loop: CAIRASGETQYF. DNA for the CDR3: TGTGCCATCAGAGCGAGCGGGGAGACCCAGTACTTC.